The 17 T cell receptor beta chains in this list originate from one sample, sequenced in a study of blood T cell repertoires in COVID-19. Measured with immunoSEQ multiplex PCR; TCRdb has only the in-frame clones, and not every one. The sample lists 15,000 to 20,000 clones, about 89% occurring once. Sample: peripheral blood. These receptors all come from an elderly woman with COVID-19, enrolled during active disease.

The chain has TRBV5-1 and TRBJ2-5; 14 bases align to TRBD2. The germline V gene has CDR1 SGHRS and CDR2 YFSETQ. J was trimmed by 0 bases and V by 0 bases; bases with no gene match: 1. The CDR3 loop spans 17 amino acids. Here the CDR3 reads CASSLGLAGGYQETQYF. CDR3 nucleotides: TGCGCCAGCAGCTTGGGACTAGCGGGGGGGTACCAAGAGACCCAGTACTTC.

V gene TRBV10-3 combines with J gene TRBJ2-4; D possibly corresponds to TRBD1 (5 bases). Germline V gene sequence: CDR1 ENHRY, CDR2 SYGVKD. The CDR3 extends over 13 amino acids. With 2 bases removed from V and 5 bases from J, the gap between germline ends came to 7 bases. The CDR3 DNA follows: TGTGCCATCAGTGAGGCCAGGGAAAACATTCAGTACTTC. This codes for CAISEARENIQYF.

This rearrangement joins TRBV7-2 to TRBJ2-5; D is perhaps TRBD2 (6 bases). CDR1 and CDR2 (germline): SGHTA, FQGNSA. The germline V and J ends were trimmed by 2 bases and 2 bases, with 15 bases remaining between them. The CDR3 contains 16 residues. Written as DNA, the CDR3 is TGTGCCAGCAGCTTAAGACTCCGGGACTCTCAAGAGACCCAGTACTTC. Amino acids: CASSLRLRDSQETQYF.

This clone was detected only once. The chain combines TRBV6-2 or TRBV6-3 with TRBJ2-7; 8 bases match TRBD1. The CDR3 contains 14 residues. Germline V gene data show CDR1 as MNHEY and CDR2 as SVGEGT. Trimming cost V 6 bases and J 5 bases; bases outside gene matches: 9. CDR3 protein: CASSQNRGVDEQYF. The DNA for the CDR3 is TGTGCCAGCAGCCAGAACAGGGGGGTCGACGAGCAGTACTTC.

This chain uses TRBV6-2 or TRBV6-3 with TRBJ2-1, with D tentatively TRBD2 (6 bases). V lost 5 bases and J 3 bases, leaving 17 bases between the germline ends. This CDR3 has 16 residues. Looked up from germline, CDR1 is MNHEY and CDR2 is SVGEGT. The CDR3 is CASSALDGSGYNEQFF. CDR3 nucleotide sequence: TGTGCCAGCAGTGCCCTCGACGGGAGTGGCTACAATGAGCAGTTCTTC.

This chain uses TRBV5-4 with TRBJ2-1; 13 nucleotides line up with TRBD2. V lost 0 bases to trimming and J lost 0 bases; unmatched junction nucleotides: 9. The CDR3 has 20 residues. Germline-derived CDR1 and CDR2 are SGHNT and YYREEE (reference sequence). DNA of the CDR3: TGTGCCAGCAGCTTGGAACAGGTGGGACTAGCGGGATCCTCCTACAATGAGCAGTTCTTC. As protein: CASSLEQVGLAGSSYNEQFF.

This clone was counted once. V is TRBV4-3 and J is TRBJ2-3, with TRBD2 as a possible D gene (6 bases). The V end was cut by 0 bases, the J end by 2 bases, with 9 bases between. The CDR3 runs to 15 residues. Germline CDR1 LGHNA, CDR2 YSLEER. The CDR3 DNA is TGCGCCAGCAGCCAAGATTGGGACTCCACAGATACGCAGTATTTT. Translation gives CASSQDWDSTDTQYF.

The rearrangement joins TRBV6-5 to TRBJ2-7; TRBD1 matches at 12 bases. Germline values: CDR1 MNHEY, CDR2 SVGAGI. V shed 5 bases and J 7 bases; nucleotides not matched to a gene: 9. The CDR3 sequence is 15 residues long. The CDR3 loop reads CASSRTGQGAREQYF. DNA of the CDR3: TGTGCCAGCAGTCGAACGGGACAGGGGGCTCGGGAGCAGTACTTC.

The chain carries TRBV24-1 and TRBJ2-1; 10 bases map to TRBD2. Germline trimming cut 5 bases from V and 6 bases from J; bases unmatched to any gene: 6. The CDR3 length is 15 residues. CDR1 is KGHDR, CDR2 SFDVKD, per germline. DNA of the CDR3: TGTGCCACCAGTGGGGCTAGCGGGAGTCGCAATGAGCAGTTCTTC. It specifies CATSGASGSRNEQFF.

This chain links TRBV11-2 with TRBJ2-7; TRBD1 aligns across 8 bases. The V and J ends lost 2 bases and 6 bases, in that order; junction bases with no gene match: 12. The CDR3 length is 16 residues. Per germline, CDR1 SGHAT and CDR2 FQNNGV. The CDR3 here is CASSLKNRGLISEQYF. The CDR3 nucleotides are TGTGCCAGCAGCTTAAAAAACAGGGGGTTGATCTCCGAGCAGTACTTC.

The chain recombines TRBV29-1 with TRBJ2-5, with D maybe TRBD2 (6 bases). The CDR3 has 11 amino acids. CDR1 and CDR2 (germline): SQVTM, ANQGSEA. V lost 7 bases, J lost 1 base, and 7 bases lay in between. CDR3 coding DNA: TGCAGCGGGGGACTCCAAGAGACCCAGTACTTC. It translates to CSGGLQETQYF.

The chain recombines TRBV5-5 with TRBJ1-5, with a tentative D call TRBD1 (6 bases). CDR3 size: 15 residues. The V gene lost 5 bases and the J gene lost 5 bases, with 17 bases spanning the gap. Germline V gene lookup returns CDR1 SGHKS and CDR2 YYEKEE (reference sequence). The CDR3 sequence is CASRLGGARDQPQHF. The DNA for the CDR3 is TGTGCCAGCAGACTAGGGGGGGCGCGCGATCAGCCCCAGCATTTT.

This chain uses TRBV27 with TRBJ1-5, with a tentative D call TRBD1 (5 bases). Looked up from germline, CDR1 is MNHEY and CDR2 is SMNVEV (reference sequence). The CDR3 totals 15 residues. Trimming took off 5 bases at V and 1 base at J, with 12 bases between the two ends. CDR3 loop: CASSIRGESNQPQHF. The CDR3 DNA follows: TGTGCCAGCAGTATCCGGGGGGAAAGCAATCAGCCCCAGCATTTT.

V usage is TRBV4-2 and J usage is TRBJ1-3, with TRBD1 identical over 9 bases. V dropped 1 base and J dropped 9; count of bases not matched to a gene: 7. From germline, CDR1 is LGHNA and CDR2 YNFKEQ. The CDR3 totals 15 residues. CDR3 loop: CASSQGDGTGSTIYF. CDR3 bases: TGTGCCAGCAGCCAAGGAGATGGGACAGGGAGCACCATATATTTT.

The chain recombines TRBV10-2 with TRBJ1-5; 12 nucleotides align to TRBD1. Losses at the gene ends were 7 bases for V and 4 bases for J; bases not matched to a gene: 5. The CDR3 loop spans 15 amino acids. The germline CDR1 and CDR2 sequences are WSHSY and SAAADI. CDR3 residues: CASTEGQGANQPQHF. Here the CDR3 DNA reads TGCGCCAGCACCGAGGGACAGGGGGCTAATCAGCCCCAGCATTTT.

This clone was recorded once. The chain combines TRBV19 with TRBJ2-1, with D perhaps TRBD1 (6 bases). Germline V lookup: CDR1 LNHDA, CDR2 SQIVND (reference sequence). The V end was cut by 2 bases, the J end by 9 bases, with 11 bases between. CDR3 length equals 13 residues. CDR3 region: CASSITGQIEQFF. CDR3 nucleotides: TGTGCCAGTAGTATAACCGGACAGATTGAGCAGTTCTTC.

The chain carries TRBV5-1 and TRBJ1-2, with a possible D match to TRBD1 (6 bases). Trimming shortened V by 4 bases and J by 0 bases, and 13 bases separated the two germline ends. Germline V gene lookup returns CDR1 SGHRS and CDR2 YFSETQ. The CDR3 has 15 amino acids. The CDR3 protein is CASSPLTGTNYGYTF. The CDR3 coding sequence is TGCGCCAGCAGCCCCCTGACAGGTACTAACTATGGCTACACCTTC. The full variable domain, rest sourced from reference TRBV5-1 and TRBJ1-2, is KAGVTQTPRYLIKTRGQQVTLSCSPISGHRSVSWYQQTPGQGLQFLFEYFSETQRNKGNFPGRFSGRQFSNSRSEMNVSTLELGDSALYLCASSPLTGTNYGYTFGSGTRLTVV.